This TCR beta chain was sequenced in a study of beta chain features in type 1 diabetes. Study conclusions and caveats: Moderate yet significant TCRB CDR3 shortening was seen in Type 1 diabetes patients in all four CD4+ subsets.

The CDR3 runs to 15 residues. Trimming pared 5 bases from V and 3 bases from J, leaving 17 bases between. The germline V gene has CDR1 SGHTA and CDR2 FQGTGA. Of note for this clone: Antigen unknown.

Expressed TCRB transcripts were sequenced after all isolated RNA was converted to cDNA. Sequencing was performed with immunoSEQ multiplex PCR; in TCRdb, only in-frame clones are kept and a portion is missing. The sample has 300,000 to 450,000 clones; 9.5% to 10% are singletons. The sequencing input was central memory CD4+ T cells from blood. The V call is TRBV7-3, the J call TRBJ2-7, with D perhaps being TRBD1 or TRBD2 (5 bases each). The sequence came from a man younger than 40 with type 1 diabetes. The DNA for the CDR3 is TGTGCCAGCAGCCGTCCTAATGGGGGTATCTACGAGCAGTACTTC. Protein sequence: CASSRPNGGIYEQYF.